The clone carrying this TCR beta chain was observed many times. Its antigen is unknown. The sample comes from a study of neurological immune-mediated disorders. Study-wide points: Neither clinical nor MRI features showed any association with the multiple sclerosis repertoire cluster, and the authors stated that larger cohorts are needed.

Synthesis of cDNA was accomplished via 5'RACE employing 10-nucleotide random UMIs. TCRdb reprocessed the 5' RACE reads with MiXCR, giving one entry per CDR3 protein. The profile shows around 52,000 distinct CDR3 sequences, approximately 5.8% of them singletons. Use was made of 950,000 to 1,000,000 CD4+ or CD8+ T cells in sorted libraries. V shed 5 bases and J 6 bases; nucleotides not matched to a gene: 9. Germline V gene data show CDR1 as MNHEY and CDR2 as SVGAGI. This CDR3 spans 15 amino acids. What was sequenced was CD4+ T cells from blood. This sequence was found in a woman in her late teens or twenties with multiple sclerosis. The chain links TRBV6-5 to TRBJ2-1; 8 bases match TRBD2. The CDR3 loop reads CASSPGAGASNEQFF. CDR3 in DNA: TGTGCCAGCAGTCCCGGAGCGGGAGCGAGCAATGAGCAGTTCTTC.